The clone carrying this T cell receptor beta chain was seen only a few times. What it binds is not known. CDR1 is SGDLS and CDR2 is YYNGEE in the germline V gene. This CDR3 contains 13 residues. V shed 4 bases and J shed 4 bases, with 11 bases lying between them. These data are taken from a study of OX40 agonist ivuxolimab in advanced cancers. For the study at large: Antecedent anti-PD-1, anti-PD-L1 or anti-CTLA-4 therapy was permissible, with roughly 36% having received some.

Regarding the study as a whole: In the expanded peripheral T cells, antigen specificity was never determined.

Assay: immunoSEQ multiplex PCR; the TCRdb copy retains only in-frame clones and omits some. In the table there are about 26,000 clones, more than 70% of which are singletons. The chain joins TRBV9 to TRBJ1-1; tentatively, D is TRBD1 (6 bases). Sequenced here: CD4+ or CD8+ T cells sorted from blood, sampled in a trial of the OX40 agonist ivuxolimab. The origin of this receptor is an adult with an advanced solid tumor such as melanoma, head and neck, liver or kidney cancer. The CDR3, as DNA: TGTGCCAGCAGCATAACAGGGTTCACTGAAGCTTTCTTT. It encodes CASSITGFTEAFF.